Described below is a single T cell receptor (beta chain) sequence and its context. The entry originates in a study of blood T cell repertoires in COVID-19. Study summary: Acute and convalescent COVID-19 specimens originated in the United States, Italy and Spain.

This study enrolled people aged roughly 18 to 100 from roughly 22 US geographic areas. Donors of Cohort 3 who recovered were those that had two negative PCRs, clearance, or symptom resolution. The V end was cut by 1 base, the J end by 8 bases, with 2 bases between. There are 11 residues in the CDR3. In germline, CDR1 is SGHAT, CDR2 FQNNGV. Here immunoSEQ multiplex PCR was the method, and the copy in TCRdb shows in-frame clones only, minus some. The sample yields about 200,000 clones, about nine tenths seen once. The sample taken for sequencing was PBMCs or T cells enriched from blood (not recorded which). The rearrangement links TRBV11-2 to TRBJ2-2; D not certain. The clonotype comes from a man younger than 45 who had recovered from COVID-19. CDR3 nucleotide sequence: TGTGCCAGCAGCTTAGCGGGGGAGCTGTTTTTT. Translating it yields CASSLAGELFF.